The sequence of this T cell receptor (beta chain) was determined in a study of cytomegalovirus exposure and HLA in healthy donors (dated 2017 in TCRdb). Regarding the research as a whole: In an earlier analysis of 587 of the donors, around 300 Gb of sequence data and 120 million or so unique TCR beta sequences from about 190 million T cells were reported. Rather than using new phenotypic data, the later analysis identified candidate immune exposures from TCR beta sequences and from how often those sequences occurred across donors. In addition to the first cohort of 666 subjects, a separate validation cohort of 120 different subjects was used. Donor age, sex, ethnicity and CMV serostatus were compiled together with the repertoire data. The study aimed to test whether cataloging public T cell receptors could reveal signatures of past pathogen exposure. The number of donors typed differed by locus, with roughly 629-640 for A, B, C, DRB1 and DQB1, 522 for DQA1, under 610 for DPA1, and over 400 for DPB1. Approximately 300 gigabases of sequencing data and around 88 million unique TCR sequences made up an early release that covered fewer than 650 HLA-typed donors. In an earlier analysis of more than 550 of the donors, high-throughput TCR beta sequencing was used to judge whether each TCR beta V gene segment behaved as functional or pseudogenic. The T cell repertoires of 666 subjects were profiled by immunosequencing and related to cytomegalovirus serostatus. All discovery cohort repertoires had been generated on a single sequencing platform. Of the 398 genotyped donors, approximately 80% fell in the genetic ancestry cluster associated with self-reported Caucasian donors. Class I and class II HLA loci were covered by the typing at four-digit resolution. A few DR-DQ haplotypes were treated as single units for association and clustering because of strong linkage in the cohort. A later analysis re-analyzed previously published TCR beta repertoires from roughly 630 donors and added high-resolution HLA genotyping to study TCR occurrence patterns. To predict cytomegalovirus infection status, the study combined high-throughput TCR immunosequencing, statistical association of individual TCRs with disease status, and machine learning. Among about 400 genotyped donors of the cohort, an average of approximately 200,000 unique TCR beta nucleotide sequences was sequenced per donor, of which approximately 19% were non-productive. A later genetic analysis used genome-wide SNP genotypes for about 65% of the roughly 700 donors, treating that subset as a discovery cohort. The research as a whole found: CMV serostatus was the only immune exposure information available for the cohort. In a later analysis, several top co-occurrence clusters were reported to appear linked to parvovirus B19, influenza, CMV and Epstein-Barr virus. In a later analysis, HLA-associated TCR beta chains were found to be more clonally expanded and to have lower generation probabilities than equally common non-associated chains. Broadly in line with IMGT annotations, most TCR beta V segments showed up in productive rearrangements about 87% or about 30% of the time in an earlier analysis of several hundred of the donors. The 87-base-pair reads could not distinguish some IMGT-functional V segments, including TRBV6-2 and TRBV6-3, so those segments were excluded. The sequencing pipeline was judged likely to have produced a cluster of highly shared sequence variants as a technical artifact. The study listed 164 TCR beta chains as associated with cytomegalovirus. Cytomegalovirus status was reported to be diagnosed by the classifier with high specificity and sensitivity in both the original and validation cohorts. It was suggested by the authors that the approach could potentially be generalized to other disease states and immunological phenotypes. In a later genetic analysis, fewer N-insertions in productive TCRs were reported among donors in an Asian-associated ancestry cluster than the roughly 700-donor mean. Across donors, most TCR sequences were observed very rarely, whereas some public TCRs were present in many individuals. Because HLA typing was missing for some donors at each locus, association tests included only the typed subset. Linkage disequilibrium might explain the correlated functional status among segregating V segments, but an unknown experimental factor could not be excluded. According to a later analysis, TCR association rates differed among HLA loci, with DRB1 alleles showing the most associated TCRs and HLA-C alleles showing the fewest. A few of the identified cytomegalovirus-associated TCR beta chains were confirmed in vitro to be specific for cytomegalovirus antigens. About 17 rarely observed V segments, including chromosome 9 orphons, were excluded from the earlier analysis of about 610 of the donors because counts were too low. Strong co-occurrence of HLA alleles, especially DR and DQ, made assigning TCR associations to individual alleles difficult. Most CMV-associated TCR beta chains appeared to be HLA-restricted in a later analysis, and the HLA associations seemed to be driven largely by CMV exposure. A further reported finding was that TCR beta sequences accurately predicted the HLA-A and HLA-B alleles for most subjects in the first cohort. A later genetic analysis associated a missense DCLRE1C variant with V-gene and J-gene trimming of TCR beta chains, and an independent cohort replicated the association. At a false discovery rate of 0.05, a later analysis linked about 17,000 TCR beta sequences to specific HLA alleles. Presence/absence analyses assumed roughly uniform sequencing depth across donors, an assumption that may not hold. The cohort was sequenced for TCR beta chains only, and without alpha or paired-chain data the features that could be detected were limited.

The CDR3 runs 13 amino acids, cysteine and phenylalanine included. The entry retains the CDR3 DNA only, 39 bases that are in frame from base 1. Sequences MNHEY (CDR1) and SVGAGI (CDR2) are obtained from the germline V gene. The trim is 8 bases for V and 5 bases for J, with a gap of 15 bases between the germline ends. This clone has just a few counts. Its antigen target is currently unknown. No per-base quality is available; no much larger clone lies one base away. In total, 630 or so healthy bone marrow donors made up the cohort. At the time of sampling, every cohort member was nominally healthy, though immune exposures that went unrecorded were likely present. The donor tested CMV seropositive, placing the donor among the 310 or so seropositive members of the cohort. Each donor provided a peripheral blood sample, and peripheral blood mononuclear cells were used for TCR beta sequencing. Genomic DNA extraction from the blood cell samples was performed with the Qiagen DNeasy Blood Extraction Kit.

The method behind the library was the immunoSEQ multiplex PCR assay. For the multiplex PCR, a mixture combining 60 forward primers for TCR Vbeta segments and 13 reverse primers for TCR Jbeta segments was used. A multiplex PCR assay on genomic DNA amplified the CDR3 region of rearranged TCR beta genes. The Illumina HiSeq System was used to sequence the amplified TCR beta libraries as 87-base-pair reads. In the original analysis: A later analysis counted about 80 million unique TCR beta chains across the approximately 700 repertoires, and some 12 million of these chains were shared by at least two donors. Raw reads were error-corrected and collapsed into unique sequences by a nearest-neighbor algorithm in which closely related sequences were merged to remove PCR and sequencing errors. CDR3 sequences were aligned to IMGT reference sequences to assign V, D and J gene segments. Each retained sequence needed at least a six-nucleotide match to both a V gene segment and a J gene segment. A rearrangement was called productive if the CDR3 had no stop codons and remained in frame with V and J, and every other rearrangement was called non-productive. CDR3 was defined according to IMGT convention as the region running from the second conserved V-encoded cysteine to the conserved J-encoded phenylalanine. The earlier analysis of 450 to 750 of the donors excluded any sequence lacking an unambiguous match to a single V gene segment. An earlier analysis of fewer than 650 of the donors classified V segments as functional when productive rearrangements were above 56.7% and as segregating when the standard deviation between donors was above 5%. A statistical classification framework was built to diagnose cytomegalovirus status from the catalog of TCR beta chain sequences. A later analysis assigned V and J genes by comparing TCR nucleotide sequences with IMGT/GENE-DB human TR gene sequences. A later analysis assigned CDR3 sequences and most-parsimonious VDJ recombination scenarios with the TCRdist pipeline. In a later analysis, every TCR beta chain was defined by the combination of its CDR3 amino acid sequence and its V-gene family, and reads without a unique V-gene family were dropped. To address suspected cross-contamination and a sequencing artifact, a later analysis removed 592 highly shared, low-generation-probability nucleotide sequences. For each public chain, a later analysis derived a clonal expansion index from normalized ranks of inferred template counts within each repertoire. A later analysis computed generation probabilities with a VDJ recombination model fitted to out-of-frame rearrangements, and checked the results against IGoR. In a later analysis, TCR-TCR, TCR-HLA and TCR-CMV co-occurrence was scored with hypergeometric tests, and a repertoire-size bias correction was applied to TCR pairs. A later analysis estimated false discovery rates by permuting HLA or CMV assignments 20 times. A later analysis grouped co-occurring TCRs with DBSCAN, adding TCRdist sequence similarity when clustering within HLA-allele-positive subsets. Repertoires with fewer than 30,000 or more than 120,000 public chains were left out of co-occurrence clustering, as were a handful of repertoires with anomalous nucleotide sharing. Drawn from immuneACCESS, this table holds only the in-frame rearrangements with V and J called that TCRdb kept. Clones are partly lost; checked studies trace under half to an unresolved V gene and leave the rest unexplained. Clonal size and the V and J genes are those of that table, whereas D and trimming came from the DNA. This sample comprises around 88,000 clones, 60% to 85% of them detected only once. Of the sample, around 7.8% is held by the ten largest clones.

The sample taken for sequencing was PBMCs. This chain is built from TRBV6-5 and TRBJ1-2, and possibly TRBD1, on 5 matching bases. This clonotype was obtained from a man aged 50 or older in good health and CMV-seropositive. The CDR3 sequence is CASRGEAPYGYTF. Read as DNA, the sequence is TGTGCCAGCCGGGGGGAGGCACCTTATGGCTACACCTTC.